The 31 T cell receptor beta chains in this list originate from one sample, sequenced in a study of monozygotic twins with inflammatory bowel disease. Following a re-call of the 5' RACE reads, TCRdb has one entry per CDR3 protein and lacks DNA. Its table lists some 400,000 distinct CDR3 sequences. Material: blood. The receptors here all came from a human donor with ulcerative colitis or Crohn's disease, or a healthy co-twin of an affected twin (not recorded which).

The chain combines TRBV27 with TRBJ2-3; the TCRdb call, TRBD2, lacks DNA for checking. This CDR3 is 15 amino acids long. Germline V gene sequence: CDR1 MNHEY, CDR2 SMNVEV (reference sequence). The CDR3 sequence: CASSLHPASGGPHIF.

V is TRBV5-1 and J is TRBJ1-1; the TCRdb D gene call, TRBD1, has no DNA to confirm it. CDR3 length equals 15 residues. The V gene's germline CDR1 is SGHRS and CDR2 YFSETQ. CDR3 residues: CASSPPGQGRAEAFF.

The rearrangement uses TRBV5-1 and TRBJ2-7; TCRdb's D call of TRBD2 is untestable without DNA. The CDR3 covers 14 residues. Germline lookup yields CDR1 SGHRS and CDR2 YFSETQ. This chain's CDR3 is CASSFPADSYEQYF.

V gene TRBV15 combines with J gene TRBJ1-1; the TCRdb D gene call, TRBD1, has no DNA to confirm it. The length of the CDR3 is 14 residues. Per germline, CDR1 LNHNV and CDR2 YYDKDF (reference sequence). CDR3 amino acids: CATSPSPGDTEAFF.

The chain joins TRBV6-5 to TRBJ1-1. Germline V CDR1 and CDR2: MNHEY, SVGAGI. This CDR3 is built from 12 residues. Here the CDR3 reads CASRKVNTEAFF.

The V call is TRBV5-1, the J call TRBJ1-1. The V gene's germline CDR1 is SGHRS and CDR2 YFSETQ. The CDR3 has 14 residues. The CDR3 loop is CASSFTSMNTEAFF.

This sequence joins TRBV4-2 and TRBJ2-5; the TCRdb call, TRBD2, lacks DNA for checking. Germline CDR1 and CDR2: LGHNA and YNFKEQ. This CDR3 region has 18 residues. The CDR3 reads CASSPQGASGGPQETQYF.

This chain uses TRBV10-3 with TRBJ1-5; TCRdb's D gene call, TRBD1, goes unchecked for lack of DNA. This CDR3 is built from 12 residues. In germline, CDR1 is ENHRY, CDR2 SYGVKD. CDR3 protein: CAIRRGDGPQHF.

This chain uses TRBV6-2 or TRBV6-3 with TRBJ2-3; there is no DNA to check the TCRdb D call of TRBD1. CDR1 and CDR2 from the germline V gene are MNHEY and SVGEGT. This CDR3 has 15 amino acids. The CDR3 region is CASSFGTLGTDTQYF.

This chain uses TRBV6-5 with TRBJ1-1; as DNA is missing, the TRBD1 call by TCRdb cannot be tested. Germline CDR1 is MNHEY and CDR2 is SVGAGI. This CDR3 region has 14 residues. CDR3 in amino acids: CASSSRTVNTEAFF.

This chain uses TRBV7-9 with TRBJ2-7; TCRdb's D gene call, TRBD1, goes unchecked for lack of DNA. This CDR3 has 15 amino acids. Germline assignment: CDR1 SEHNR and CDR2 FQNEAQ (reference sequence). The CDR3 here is CASSGTGGSSYEQYF.

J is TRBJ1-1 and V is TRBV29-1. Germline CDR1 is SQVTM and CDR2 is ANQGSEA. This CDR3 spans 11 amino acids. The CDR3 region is CSVEISTEAFF.

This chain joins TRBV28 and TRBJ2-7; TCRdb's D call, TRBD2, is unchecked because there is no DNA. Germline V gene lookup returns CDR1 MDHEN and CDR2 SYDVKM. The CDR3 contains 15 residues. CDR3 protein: CASSPRLAGGFEQYF.

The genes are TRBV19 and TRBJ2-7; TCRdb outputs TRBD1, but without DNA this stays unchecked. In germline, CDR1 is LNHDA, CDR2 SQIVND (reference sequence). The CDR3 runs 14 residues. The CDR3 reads CASSINPDGYEQYF. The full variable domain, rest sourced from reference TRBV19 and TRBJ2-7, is DGGITQSPKYLFRKEGQNVTLSCEQNLNHDAMYWYRQDPGQGLRLIYYSQIVNDFQKGDIAEGYSVSREKKESFPLTVTSAQKNPTAFYLCASSINPDGYEQYFGPGTRLTVT.

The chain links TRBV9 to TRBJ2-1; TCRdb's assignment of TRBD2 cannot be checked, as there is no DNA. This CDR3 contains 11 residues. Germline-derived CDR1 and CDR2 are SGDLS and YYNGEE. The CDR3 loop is CASSSGTLWFF.

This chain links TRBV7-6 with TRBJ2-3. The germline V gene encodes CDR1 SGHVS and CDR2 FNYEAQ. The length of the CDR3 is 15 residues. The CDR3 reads CASSLSGLATDTQYF.

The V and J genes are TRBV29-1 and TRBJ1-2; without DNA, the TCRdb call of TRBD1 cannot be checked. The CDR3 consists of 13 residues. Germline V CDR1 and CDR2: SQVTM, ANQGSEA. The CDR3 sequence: CSGMMTGSYGYTF.

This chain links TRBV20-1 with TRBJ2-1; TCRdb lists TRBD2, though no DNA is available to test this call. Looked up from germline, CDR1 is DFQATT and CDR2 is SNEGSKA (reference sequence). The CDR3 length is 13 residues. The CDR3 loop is CSASRPANNEQFF.

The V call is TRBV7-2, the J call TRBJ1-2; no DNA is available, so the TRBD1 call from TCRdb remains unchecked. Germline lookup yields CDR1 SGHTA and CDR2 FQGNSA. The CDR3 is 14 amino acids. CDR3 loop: CASSNQGPLYGYTF.

This CDR3 is CSANQKNTGELFF. The V gene is TRBV20-1, the J gene TRBJ2-2. CDR3 length equals 13 residues. Looked up from germline, CDR1 is DFQATT and CDR2 is SNEGSKA (reference sequence).

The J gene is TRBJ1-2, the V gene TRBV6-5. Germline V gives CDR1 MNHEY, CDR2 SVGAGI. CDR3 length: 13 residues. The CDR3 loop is CASSFDQRYGYTF.

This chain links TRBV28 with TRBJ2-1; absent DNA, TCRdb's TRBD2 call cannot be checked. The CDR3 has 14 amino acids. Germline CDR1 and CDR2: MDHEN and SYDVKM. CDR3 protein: CASTPASNRHEQFF.

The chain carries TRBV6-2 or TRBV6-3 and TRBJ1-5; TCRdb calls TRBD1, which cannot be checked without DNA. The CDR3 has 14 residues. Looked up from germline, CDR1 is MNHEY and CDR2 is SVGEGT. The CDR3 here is CATMEEGRWQPQHF.

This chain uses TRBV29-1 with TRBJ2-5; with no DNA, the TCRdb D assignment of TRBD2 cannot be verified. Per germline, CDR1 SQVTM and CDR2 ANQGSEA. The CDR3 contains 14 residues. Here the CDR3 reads CSGGRAGGQETQYF.

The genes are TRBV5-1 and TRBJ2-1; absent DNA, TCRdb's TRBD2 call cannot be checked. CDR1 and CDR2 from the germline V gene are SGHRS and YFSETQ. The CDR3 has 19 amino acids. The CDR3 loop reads CASSKPGLAGGPSYNEQFF.

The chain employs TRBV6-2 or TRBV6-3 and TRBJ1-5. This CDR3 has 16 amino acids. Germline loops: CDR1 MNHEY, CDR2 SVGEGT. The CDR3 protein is CASSYSKINPNQPQHF.

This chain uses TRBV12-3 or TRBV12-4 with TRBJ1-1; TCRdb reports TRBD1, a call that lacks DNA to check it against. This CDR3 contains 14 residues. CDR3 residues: CASSLSGGSTEAFF.

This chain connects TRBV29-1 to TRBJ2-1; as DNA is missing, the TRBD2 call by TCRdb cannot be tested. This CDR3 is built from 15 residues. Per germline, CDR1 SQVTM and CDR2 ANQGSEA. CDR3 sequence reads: CSVETSGSSVDEQFF.

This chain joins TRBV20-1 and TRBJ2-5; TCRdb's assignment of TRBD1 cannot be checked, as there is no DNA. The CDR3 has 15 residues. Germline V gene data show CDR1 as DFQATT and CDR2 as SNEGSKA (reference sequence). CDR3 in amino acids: CSADPGQGALETQYF.

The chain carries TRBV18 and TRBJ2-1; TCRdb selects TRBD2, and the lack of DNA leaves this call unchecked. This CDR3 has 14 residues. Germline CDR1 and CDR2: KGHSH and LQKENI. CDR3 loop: CASSPPGGPHEQFF. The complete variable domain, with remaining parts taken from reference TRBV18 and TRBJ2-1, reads NAGVMQNPRHLVRRRGQEARLRCSPMKGHSHVYWYRQLPEEGLKFMVYLQKENIIDESGMPKERFSAEFPKEGPSILRIQQVVRGDSAAYFCASSPPGGPHEQFFGPGTRLTVL.

The CDR3 reads CASSTGSYNEQFF. V is TRBV3-1 and J is TRBJ2-1. CDR1 and CDR2 (germline): LGHDT, YNNKEL (reference sequence). This CDR3 has 13 amino acids.